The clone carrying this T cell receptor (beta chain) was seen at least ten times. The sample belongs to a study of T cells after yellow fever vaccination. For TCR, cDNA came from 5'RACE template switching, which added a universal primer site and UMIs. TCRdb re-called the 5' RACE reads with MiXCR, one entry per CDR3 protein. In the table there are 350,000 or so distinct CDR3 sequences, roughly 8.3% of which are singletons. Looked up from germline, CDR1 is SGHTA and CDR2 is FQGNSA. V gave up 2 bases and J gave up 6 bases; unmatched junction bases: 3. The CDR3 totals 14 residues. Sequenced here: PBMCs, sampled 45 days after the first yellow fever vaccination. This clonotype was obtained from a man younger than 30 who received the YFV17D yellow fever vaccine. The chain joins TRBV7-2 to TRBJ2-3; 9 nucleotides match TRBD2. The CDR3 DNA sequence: TGTGCCAGCAGCTTACTAGCGGGGAAGGATACGCAGTATTTT. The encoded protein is CASSLLAGKDTQYF.